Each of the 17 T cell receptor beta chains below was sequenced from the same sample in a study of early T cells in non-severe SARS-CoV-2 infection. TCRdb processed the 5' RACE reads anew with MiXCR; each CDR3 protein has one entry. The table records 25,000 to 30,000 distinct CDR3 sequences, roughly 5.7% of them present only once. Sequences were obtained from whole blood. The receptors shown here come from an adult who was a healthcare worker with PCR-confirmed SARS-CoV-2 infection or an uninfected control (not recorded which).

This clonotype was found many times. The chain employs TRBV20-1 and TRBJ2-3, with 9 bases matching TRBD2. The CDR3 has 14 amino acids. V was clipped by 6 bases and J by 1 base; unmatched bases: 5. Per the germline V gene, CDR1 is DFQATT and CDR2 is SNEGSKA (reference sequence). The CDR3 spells CSAPSSGGTDTQYF. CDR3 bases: TGCAGTGCGCCTTCTAGCGGGGGCACAGATACGCAGTATTTT.

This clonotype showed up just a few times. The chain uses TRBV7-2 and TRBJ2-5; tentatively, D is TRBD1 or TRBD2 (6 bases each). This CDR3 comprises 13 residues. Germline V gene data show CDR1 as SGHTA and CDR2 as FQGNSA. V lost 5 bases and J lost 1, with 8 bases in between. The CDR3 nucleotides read TGTGCCAGCAGCGGGGGGCTCCAAGAGACCCAGTACTTC. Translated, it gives CASSGGLQETQYF.

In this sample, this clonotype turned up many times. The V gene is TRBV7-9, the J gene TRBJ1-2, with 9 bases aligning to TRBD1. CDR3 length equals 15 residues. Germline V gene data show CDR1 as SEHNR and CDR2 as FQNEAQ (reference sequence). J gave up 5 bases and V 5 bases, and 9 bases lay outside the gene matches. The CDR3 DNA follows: TGTGCCAGCAGCCCCGTTACAGGGGGCGGTTATGGCTACACCTTC. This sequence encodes CASSPVTGGGYGYTF.

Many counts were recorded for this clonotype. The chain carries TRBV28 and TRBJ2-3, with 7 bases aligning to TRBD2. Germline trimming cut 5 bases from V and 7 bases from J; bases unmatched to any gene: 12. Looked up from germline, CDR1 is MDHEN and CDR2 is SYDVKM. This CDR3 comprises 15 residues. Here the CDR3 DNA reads TGTGCCAGCAGTAGGGTTCTAGCGGATTCTTATACGCAGTATTTT. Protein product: CASSRVLADSYTQYF.

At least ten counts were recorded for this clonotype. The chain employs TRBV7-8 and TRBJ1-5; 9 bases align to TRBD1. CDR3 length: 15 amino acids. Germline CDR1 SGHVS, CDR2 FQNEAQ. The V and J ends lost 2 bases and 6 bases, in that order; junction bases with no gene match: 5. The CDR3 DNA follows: TGTGCCAGCAGCTTACAGAGACAGGGGGGTCAGCCCCAGCATTTT. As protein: CASSLQRQGGQPQHF.

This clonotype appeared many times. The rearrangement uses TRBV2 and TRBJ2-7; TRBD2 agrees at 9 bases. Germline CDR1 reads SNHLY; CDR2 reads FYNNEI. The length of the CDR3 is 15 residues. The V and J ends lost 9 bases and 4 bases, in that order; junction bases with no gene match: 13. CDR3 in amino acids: CASSRGGAEEYEQYF. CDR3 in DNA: TGTGCCAGTTCCCGCGGGGGGGCTGAGGAATACGAGCAGTACTTC. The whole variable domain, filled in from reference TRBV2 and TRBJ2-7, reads EPEVTQTPSHQVTQMGQEVILRCVPISNHLYFYWYRQILGQKVEFLVSFYNNEISEKSEIFDDQFSVERPDGSNFTLKIRSTKLEDSAMYFCASSRGGAEEYEQYFGPGTRLTVT.

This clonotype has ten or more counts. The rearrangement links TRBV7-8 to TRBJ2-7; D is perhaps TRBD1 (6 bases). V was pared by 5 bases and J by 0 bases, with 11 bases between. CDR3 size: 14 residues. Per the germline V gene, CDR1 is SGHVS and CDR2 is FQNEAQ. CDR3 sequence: CASSTDRVSYEQYF. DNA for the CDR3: TGTGCCAGCAGCACGGACAGAGTCTCCTACGAGCAGTACTTC.

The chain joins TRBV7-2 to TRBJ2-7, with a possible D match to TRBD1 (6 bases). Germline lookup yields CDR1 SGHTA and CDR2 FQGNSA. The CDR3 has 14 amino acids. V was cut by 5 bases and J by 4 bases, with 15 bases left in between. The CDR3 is CASSPGTYGYEQYF. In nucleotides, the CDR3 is TGTGCCAGCAGCCCCGGGACATATGGTTACGAGCAGTACTTC.

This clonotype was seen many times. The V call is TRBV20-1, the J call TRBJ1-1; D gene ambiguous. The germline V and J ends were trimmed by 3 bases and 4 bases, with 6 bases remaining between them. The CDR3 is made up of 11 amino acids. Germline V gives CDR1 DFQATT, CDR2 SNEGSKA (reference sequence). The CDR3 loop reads CSASRSTEAFF. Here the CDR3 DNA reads TGCAGTGCTAGTAGAAGCACTGAAGCTTTCTTT.

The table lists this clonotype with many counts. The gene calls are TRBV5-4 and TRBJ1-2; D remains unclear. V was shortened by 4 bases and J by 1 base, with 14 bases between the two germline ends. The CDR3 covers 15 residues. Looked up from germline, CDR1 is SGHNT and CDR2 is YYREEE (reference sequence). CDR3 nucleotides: TGTGCCAGCAGCCCGCCCCCAGCGGGTAACTATGGCTACACCTTC. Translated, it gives CASSPPPAGNYGYTF. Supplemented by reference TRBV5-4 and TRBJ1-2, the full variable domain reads ETGVTQSPTHLIKTRGQQVTLRCSSQSGHNTVSWYQQALGQGPQFIFQYYREEENGRGNFPPRFSGLQFPNYSSELNVNALELDDSALYLCASSPPPAGNYGYTFGSGTRLTVV.

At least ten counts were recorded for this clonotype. As DNA, the CDR3 is TGTGCCACCACCGGACTAGCGGGGACGAACACCGGGGAGCTGTTTTTT. It encodes CATTGLAGTNTGELFF. V and J are TRBV15 and TRBJ2-2, with 12 bases fitting TRBD2. V was clipped by 7 bases and J by 0 bases; unmatched bases: 3. Germline lookup yields CDR1 LNHNV and CDR2 YYDKDF (reference sequence). This CDR3 comprises 16 residues.

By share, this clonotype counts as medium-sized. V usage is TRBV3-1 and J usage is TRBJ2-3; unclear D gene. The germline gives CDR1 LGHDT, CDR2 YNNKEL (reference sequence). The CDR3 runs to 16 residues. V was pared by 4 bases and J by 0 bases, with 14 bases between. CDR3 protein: CASSRRQATSTDTQYF. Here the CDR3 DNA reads TGTGCCAGCAGCCGTCGCCAGGCCACTAGCACAGATACGCAGTATTTT.

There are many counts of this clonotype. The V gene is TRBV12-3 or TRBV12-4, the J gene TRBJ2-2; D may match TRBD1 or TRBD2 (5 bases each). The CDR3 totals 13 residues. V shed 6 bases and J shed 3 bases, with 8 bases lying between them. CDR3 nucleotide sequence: TGTGCCAGCAGAAGGGGACACACCGGGGAGCTGTTTTTT. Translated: CASRRGHTGELFF.

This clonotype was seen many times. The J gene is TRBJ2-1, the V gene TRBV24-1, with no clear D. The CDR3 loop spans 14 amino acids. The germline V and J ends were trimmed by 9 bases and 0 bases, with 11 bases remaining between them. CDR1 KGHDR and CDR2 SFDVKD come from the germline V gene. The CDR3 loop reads CATAAANSYNEQFF. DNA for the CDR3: TGTGCCACCGCGGCAGCGAACTCCTACAATGAGCAGTTCTTC.

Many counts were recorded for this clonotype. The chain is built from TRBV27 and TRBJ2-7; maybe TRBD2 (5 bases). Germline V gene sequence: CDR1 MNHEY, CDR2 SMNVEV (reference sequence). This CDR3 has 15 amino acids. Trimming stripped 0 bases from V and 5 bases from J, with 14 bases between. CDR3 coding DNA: TGTGCCAGCAGTTTATCTTTTGGAGGAAGCGACGAGCAGTACTTC. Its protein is CASSLSFGGSDEQYF.

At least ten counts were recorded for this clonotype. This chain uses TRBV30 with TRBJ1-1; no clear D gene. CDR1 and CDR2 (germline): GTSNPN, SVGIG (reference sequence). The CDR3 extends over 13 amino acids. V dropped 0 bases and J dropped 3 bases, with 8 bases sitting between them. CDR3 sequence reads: CAWSVREDTEAFF. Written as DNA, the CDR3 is TGTGCCTGGAGTGTACGGGAGGACACTGAAGCTTTCTTT.

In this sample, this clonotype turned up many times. The CDR3 loop reads CALQGMNTEAFF. The CDR3 DNA reads TGTGCCTTACAGGGGATGAACACTGAAGCTTTCTTT. V is TRBV30 and J is TRBJ1-1; 7 bases are shared with TRBD1. Germline V gene data show CDR1 as GTSNPN and CDR2 as SVGIG (reference sequence). The V segment lost 7 bases and the J segment 0 bases; nucleotides outside the gene matches: 2. This CDR3 spans 12 amino acids.